This TCR beta chain was profiled in a study of T cells in Graves' hyperthyroidism and ophthalmopathy. Study results and caveats: Ophthalmopathy, as predicted by the model, came a median about seven months after the prediction.

The CDR3 sequence is 14 residues long. Germline trimming cut 0 bases from V and 3 bases from J; bases unmatched to any gene: 2. Germline CDR1 and CDR2: DFQATT and SNEGSKA (reference sequence). What was amplified from RNA transcripts were TCR beta CDR3 regions. First-round RT-PCR with HTBI primers amplified the TCR CDR3 region. Each CDR3 protein gets one entry after TCRdb re-called the multiplex PCR reads with MiXCR. The data hold roughly 240,000 distinct CDR3 sequences, with approximately 25% observed a single time. This clonotype appeared many times. Its antigen is currently unknown. This TCR came from a woman aged 40 to 55 with Graves' ophthalmopathy. This chain uses TRBV20-1 with TRBJ2-7; TRBD2 aligns across 10 bases. The sample consisted of blood. CDR3 nucleotide sequence: TGCAGTGCTAGAGAGGGACTAGCGATCTACGAGCAGTACTTC. This translates into CSAREGLAIYEQYF.